Sequencing of this TCR beta chain was carried out in a study of blood T cell repertoires in COVID-19. Study at large: Samples came from the United States, Italy and Spain, spanning acute and convalescent COVID-19. T cells, B-cell-depleted T cells, or PBMCs provided the cDNA or gDNA that served as material.

Using immunoSEQ multiplex PCR, the repertoire was profiled, and TCRdb retains in-frame clones only, with some absent. The repertoire holds 140,000 to 150,000 clones, approximately 78% seen once, with around 5.5% in the top ten. Germline lookup yields CDR1 SGHKS and CDR2 YYEKEE (reference sequence). J was trimmed by 7 bases and V by 0 bases; bases with no gene match: 2. This CDR3 is 13 amino acids long. Assignments of participants to cohorts depended upon their own reported clinical history. Recovered Cohort 3 donors showed two negative PCRs, clearance, or symptom resolution. V is TRBV5-5 and J is TRBJ1-2; TRBD1 aligns across 8 bases. The source is a woman between 50 and 59 years old who had recovered from COVID-19. The specimen was PBMCs or T cells enriched from blood (not recorded which). CDR3 sequence: CASSLVGQGGYTF. The CDR3 DNA follows: TGTGCCAGCAGCTTGGTTGGACAGGGTGGCTACACCTTC.